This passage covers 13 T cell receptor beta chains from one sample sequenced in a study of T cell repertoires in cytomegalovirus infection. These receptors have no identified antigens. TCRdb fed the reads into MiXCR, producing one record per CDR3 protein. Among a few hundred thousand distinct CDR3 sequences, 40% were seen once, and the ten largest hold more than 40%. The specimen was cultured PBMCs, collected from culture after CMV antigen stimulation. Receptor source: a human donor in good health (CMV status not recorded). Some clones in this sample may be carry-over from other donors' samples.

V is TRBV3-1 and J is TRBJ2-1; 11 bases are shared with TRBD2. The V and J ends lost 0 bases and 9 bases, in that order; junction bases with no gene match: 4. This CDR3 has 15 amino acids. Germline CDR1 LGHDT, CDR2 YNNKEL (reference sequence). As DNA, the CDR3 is TGTGCCAGCAGCCAAGAGGGACTAGCGGAGCTTGAGCAGTTCTTC. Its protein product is CASSQEGLAELEQFF.

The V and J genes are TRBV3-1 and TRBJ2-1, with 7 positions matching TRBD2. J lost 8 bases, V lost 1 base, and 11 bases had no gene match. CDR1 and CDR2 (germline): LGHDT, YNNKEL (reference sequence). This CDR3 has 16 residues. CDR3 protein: CASSQGRREARDEQFF. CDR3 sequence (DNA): TGTGCCAGCAGCCAAGGAAGACGGGAGGCCCGGGATGAGCAGTTCTTC.

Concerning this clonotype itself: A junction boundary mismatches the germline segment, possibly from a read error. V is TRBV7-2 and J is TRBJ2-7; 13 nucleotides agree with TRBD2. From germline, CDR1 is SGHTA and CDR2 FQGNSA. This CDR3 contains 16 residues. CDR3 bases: TGTGGCAGCAGCCGAGGACTAGCGGGGGCCGCTTCAGAGCAGTACTTC. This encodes CGSSRGLAGAASEQYF.

CDR3 amino acids: CASNEETSNQPQHF. The CDR3 DNA is TGTGCCAGTAACGAGGAGACATCTAATCAGCCCCAGCATTTT. The chain links TRBV19 to TRBJ1-5; no clear D gene. V lost 7 bases and J 4 bases, leaving 14 bases between the germline ends. CDR3 size: 14 residues. Germline CDR1 and CDR2: LNHDA and SQIVND (reference sequence).

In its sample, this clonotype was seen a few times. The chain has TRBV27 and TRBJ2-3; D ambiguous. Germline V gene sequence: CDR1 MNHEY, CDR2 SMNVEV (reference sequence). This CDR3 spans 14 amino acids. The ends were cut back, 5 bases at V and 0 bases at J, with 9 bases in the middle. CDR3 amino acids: CASSNDWSTDTQYF. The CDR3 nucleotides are TGTGCCAGCAGTAACGACTGGAGCACAGATACGCAGTATTTT.

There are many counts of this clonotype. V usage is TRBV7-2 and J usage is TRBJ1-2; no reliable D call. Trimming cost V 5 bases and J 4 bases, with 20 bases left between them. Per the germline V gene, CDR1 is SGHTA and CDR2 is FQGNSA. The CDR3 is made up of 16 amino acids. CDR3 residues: CASSPWASPLSYGYTF. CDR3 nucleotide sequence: TGTGCCAGCAGCCCCTGGGCCAGCCCTTTGAGCTATGGCTACACCTTC.

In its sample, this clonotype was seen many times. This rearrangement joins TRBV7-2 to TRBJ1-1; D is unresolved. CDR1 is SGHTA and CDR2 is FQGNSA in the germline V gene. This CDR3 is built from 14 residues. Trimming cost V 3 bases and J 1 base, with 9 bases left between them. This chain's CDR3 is CASSFGPQNTEAFF. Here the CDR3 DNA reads TGTGCCAGCAGCTTTGGACCGCAGAACACTGAAGCTTTCTTT.

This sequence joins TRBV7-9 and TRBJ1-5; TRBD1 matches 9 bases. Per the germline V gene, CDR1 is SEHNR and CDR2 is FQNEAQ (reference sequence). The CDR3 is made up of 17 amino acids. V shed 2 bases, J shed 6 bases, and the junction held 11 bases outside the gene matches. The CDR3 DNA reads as TGTGCCAGCAGCTTACCCCCGGGACAGGGTGTGAGTCAGCCCCAGCATTTT. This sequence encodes CASSLPPGQGVSQPQHF.

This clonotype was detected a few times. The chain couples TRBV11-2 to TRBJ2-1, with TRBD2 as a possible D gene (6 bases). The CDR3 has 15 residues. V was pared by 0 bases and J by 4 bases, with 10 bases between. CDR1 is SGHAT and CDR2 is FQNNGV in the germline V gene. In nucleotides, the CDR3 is TGTGCCAGCAGCTTAGAACTCGGAGGGTACAATGAGCAGTTCTTC. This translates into CASSLELGGYNEQFF.

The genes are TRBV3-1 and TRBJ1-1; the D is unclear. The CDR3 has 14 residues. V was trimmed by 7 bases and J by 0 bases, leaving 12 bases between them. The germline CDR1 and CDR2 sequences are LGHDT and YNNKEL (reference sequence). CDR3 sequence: CASTKARLNTEAFF. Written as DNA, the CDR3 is TGTGCCAGCACTAAGGCACGTCTGAACACTGAAGCTTTCTTT.

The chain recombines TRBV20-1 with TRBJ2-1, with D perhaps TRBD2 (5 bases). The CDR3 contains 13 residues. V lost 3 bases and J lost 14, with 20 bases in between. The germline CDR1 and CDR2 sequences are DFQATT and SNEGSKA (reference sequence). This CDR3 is CSASGGYGVGEFF. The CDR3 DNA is TGCAGTGCTAGTGGAGGTTACGGGGTCGGTGAGTTCTTC.

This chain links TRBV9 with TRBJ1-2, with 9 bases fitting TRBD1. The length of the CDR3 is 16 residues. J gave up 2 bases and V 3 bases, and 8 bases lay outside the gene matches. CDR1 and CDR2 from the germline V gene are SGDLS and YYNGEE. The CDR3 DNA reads TGTGCCAGCAGCGCTTGGGACAGGGAGCTAAACTATGGCTACACCTTC. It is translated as CASSAWDRELNYGYTF.

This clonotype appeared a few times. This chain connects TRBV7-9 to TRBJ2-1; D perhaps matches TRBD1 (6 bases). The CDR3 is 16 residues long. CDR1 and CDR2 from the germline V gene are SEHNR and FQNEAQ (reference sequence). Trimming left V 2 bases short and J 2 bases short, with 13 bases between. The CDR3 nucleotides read TGTGCCAGCAGCTTATGGGGTCAGGGGCCCTACAATGAGCAGTTCTTC. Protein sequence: CASSLWGQGPYNEQFF.